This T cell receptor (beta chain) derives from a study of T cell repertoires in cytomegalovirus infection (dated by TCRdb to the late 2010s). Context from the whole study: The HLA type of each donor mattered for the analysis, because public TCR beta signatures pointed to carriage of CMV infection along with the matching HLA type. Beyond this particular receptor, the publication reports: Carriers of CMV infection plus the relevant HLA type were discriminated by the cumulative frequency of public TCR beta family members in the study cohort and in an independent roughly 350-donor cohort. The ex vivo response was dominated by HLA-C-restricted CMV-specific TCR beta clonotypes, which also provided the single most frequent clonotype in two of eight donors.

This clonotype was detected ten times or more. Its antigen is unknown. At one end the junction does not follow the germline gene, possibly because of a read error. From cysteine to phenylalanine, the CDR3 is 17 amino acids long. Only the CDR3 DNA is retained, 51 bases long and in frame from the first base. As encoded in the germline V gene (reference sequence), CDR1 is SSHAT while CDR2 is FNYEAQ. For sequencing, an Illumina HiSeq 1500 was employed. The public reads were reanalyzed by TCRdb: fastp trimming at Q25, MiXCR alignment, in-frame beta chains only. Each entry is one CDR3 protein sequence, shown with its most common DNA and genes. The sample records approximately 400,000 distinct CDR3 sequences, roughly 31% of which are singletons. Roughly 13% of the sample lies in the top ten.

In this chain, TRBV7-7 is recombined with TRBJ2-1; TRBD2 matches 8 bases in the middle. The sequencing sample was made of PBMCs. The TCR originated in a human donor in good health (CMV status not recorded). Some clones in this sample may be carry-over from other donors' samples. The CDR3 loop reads CASSLAPTSGSSNEQFF. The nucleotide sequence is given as TGTGCTAGCAGCTTGGCCCCAACTAGCGGCTCCTCCAATGAGCAGTTCTTC.